This TCR beta chain derives from a study of blood T cell repertoires in COVID-19. The CDR3 is 15 amino acids. Trimming pared 4 bases from V and 0 bases from J, leaving 13 bases between. Germline CDR1 MGHRA, CDR2 YSYEKL. Assay: immunoSEQ multiplex PCR; the TCRdb copy retains only in-frame clones and omits some. The data hold around 110,000 clones, with 76% observed a single time. The source material was peripheral blood. The clonotype was recovered from a man at least 80 years old with COVID-19, enrolled during active disease. The chain joins TRBV4-1 to TRBJ2-7; tentative D call: TRBD2 (6 bases). The CDR3 sequence: CASSLPGSDSYEQYF. For the CDR3, the DNA is TGCGCCAGCAGCCTTCCCGGGAGCGACTCCTACGAGCAGTACTTC.